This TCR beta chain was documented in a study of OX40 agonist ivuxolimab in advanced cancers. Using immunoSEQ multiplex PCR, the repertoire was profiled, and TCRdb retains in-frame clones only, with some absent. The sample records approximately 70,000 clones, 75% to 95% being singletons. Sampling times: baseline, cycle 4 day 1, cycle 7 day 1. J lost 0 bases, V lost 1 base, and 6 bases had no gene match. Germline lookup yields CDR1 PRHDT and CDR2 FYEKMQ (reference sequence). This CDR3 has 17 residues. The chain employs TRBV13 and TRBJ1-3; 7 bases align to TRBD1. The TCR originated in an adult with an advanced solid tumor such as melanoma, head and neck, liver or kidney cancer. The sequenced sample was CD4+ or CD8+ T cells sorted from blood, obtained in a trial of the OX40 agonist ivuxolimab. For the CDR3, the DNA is TGTGCCAGCAGCTTAGACCCGACAGGGCTCTCTGGAAACACCATATATTTT. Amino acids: CASSLDPTGLSGNTIYF.